A selection of T cell receptor beta chains follows, all from one sample in a study of monozygotic twins with inflammatory bowel disease. For each CDR3 protein, TCRdb gives one entry from its re-call of the 5' RACE reads, without DNA. This sample's clone table lists some 440,000 distinct CDR3 sequences. Sequencing input: blood. The receptors were gathered from a human donor with ulcerative colitis or Crohn's disease, or a healthy co-twin of an affected twin (not recorded which). Both conserved end residues are part of each CDR3.

J	V	CDR3
TRBJ2-5	TRBV6-2/TRBV6-3	CASSQGLSRETQYF
TRBJ1-2	TRBV3-1	CASSQLGQGSVGYTF
TRBJ1-1	TRBV28	CASSFFLGGGGQSTEAFF
TRBJ2-2	TRBV7-8	CASSKQETGELFF
TRBJ2-2	TRBV6-2/TRBV6-3	CASSRYPRRSGELFF
TRBJ1-2	TRBV25-1	CASSDFYGYTF
TRBJ2-3	TRBV15	CATGFGDTQYF
TRBJ1-6	TRBV27	CASSSHRETGSYNSPLHF
TRBJ1-1	TRBV19	CASTNWGNTEAFF
TRBJ2-3	TRBV23-1	CASSLLLGRRETTDTQYF
TRBJ1-1	TRBV7-2	CASSLPPGQGRGAFF
TRBJ1-1	TRBV25-1	CASSEYGQLEAFF
TRBJ2-2	TRBV18	CASSPDRIGELFF
TRBJ2-1	TRBV5-6	CASSLRTGNKQFF
TRBJ2-1	TRBV29-1	CSVGRGAYNEQFF
TRBJ2-2	TRBV29-1	CSVVSPAGGIPGELFF
TRBJ2-7	TRBV18	CASSPPGVGPDQYF
TRBJ1-1	TRBV19	CASTSTGNTEAFF
TRBJ1-2	TRBV12-3/TRBV12-4	CASSPTPPNYGYTF
TRBJ2-7	TRBV7-9	CASSFTGPGYEQYF
TRBJ2-7	TRBV12-3/TRBV12-4	CASSFSLAGSYEQYF
TRBJ1-5	TRBV18	CASSSTVAGNQPQHF
TRBJ1-1	TRBV6-1	CASSESTAQNTEAFF
TRBJ2-3	TRBV7-2	CASSLLPLFAGDTQYF
TRBJ2-1	TRBV6-5	CASSQYDEQFF
TRBJ2-1	TRBV12-3/TRBV12-4	CASSPTGLAGARSYNEQFF
TRBJ2-5	TRBV28	CASSPHSGAETQYF
TRBJ2-3	TRBV7-2	CASSPLGGPQDTQYF
TRBJ1-1	TRBV3-1	CASSRGQLSEAFF
TRBJ1-2	TRBV6-6	CASSPGTVNYGYTF
TRBJ1-3	TRBV5-1	CASSWDSSGNTIYF
TRBJ2-1	TRBV9	CASSVDWGEEYNEQFF
TRBJ2-1	TRBV4-3	CASSQAAGVGNEQFF
TRBJ2-3	TRBV6-1	CASSTPSLTSATDTQYF
TRBJ2-6	TRBV7-2	CASSLAGGAKWNVLTF
TRBJ2-2	TRBV20-1	CSAREGGTGELFF
TRBJ2-7	TRBV11-3	CASSPAGNSYEQYF
TRBJ2-4	TRBV10-3	CAISESLVDIQYF
TRBJ2-5	TRBV7-9	CASSLWTSGSETQYF
TRBJ1-5	TRBV30	CAWSEKMGQGNQPQHF
TRBJ1-1	TRBV3-1	CASSAPGGTEAFF
TRBJ1-5	TRBV7-9	CASSFLDSNQPQHF
TRBJ1-1	TRBV24-1	CATSDPGTAGGETEAFF
TRBJ2-7	TRBV5-1	CASKAQDRGYEQYF
TRBJ1-1	TRBV28	CASSLQGQGSTEAFF